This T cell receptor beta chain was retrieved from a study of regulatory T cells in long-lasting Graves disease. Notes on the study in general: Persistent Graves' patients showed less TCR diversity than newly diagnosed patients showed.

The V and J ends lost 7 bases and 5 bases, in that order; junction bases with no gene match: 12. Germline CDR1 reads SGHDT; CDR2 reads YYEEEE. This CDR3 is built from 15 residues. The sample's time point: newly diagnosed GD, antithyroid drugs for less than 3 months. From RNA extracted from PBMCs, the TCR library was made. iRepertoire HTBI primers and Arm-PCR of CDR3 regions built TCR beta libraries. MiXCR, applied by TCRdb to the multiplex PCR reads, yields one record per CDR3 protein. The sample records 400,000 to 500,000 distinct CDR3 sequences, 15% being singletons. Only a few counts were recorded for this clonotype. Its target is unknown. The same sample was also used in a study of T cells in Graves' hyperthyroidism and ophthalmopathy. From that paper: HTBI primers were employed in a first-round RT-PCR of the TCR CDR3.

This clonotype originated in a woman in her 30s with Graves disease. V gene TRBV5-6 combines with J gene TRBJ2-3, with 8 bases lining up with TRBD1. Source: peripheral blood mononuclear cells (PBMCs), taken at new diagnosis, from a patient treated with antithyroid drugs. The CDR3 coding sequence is TGTGCCAGCCTCACTGTGGACAGGGCGGGAGATACGCAGTATTTT. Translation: CASLTVDRAGDTQYF.